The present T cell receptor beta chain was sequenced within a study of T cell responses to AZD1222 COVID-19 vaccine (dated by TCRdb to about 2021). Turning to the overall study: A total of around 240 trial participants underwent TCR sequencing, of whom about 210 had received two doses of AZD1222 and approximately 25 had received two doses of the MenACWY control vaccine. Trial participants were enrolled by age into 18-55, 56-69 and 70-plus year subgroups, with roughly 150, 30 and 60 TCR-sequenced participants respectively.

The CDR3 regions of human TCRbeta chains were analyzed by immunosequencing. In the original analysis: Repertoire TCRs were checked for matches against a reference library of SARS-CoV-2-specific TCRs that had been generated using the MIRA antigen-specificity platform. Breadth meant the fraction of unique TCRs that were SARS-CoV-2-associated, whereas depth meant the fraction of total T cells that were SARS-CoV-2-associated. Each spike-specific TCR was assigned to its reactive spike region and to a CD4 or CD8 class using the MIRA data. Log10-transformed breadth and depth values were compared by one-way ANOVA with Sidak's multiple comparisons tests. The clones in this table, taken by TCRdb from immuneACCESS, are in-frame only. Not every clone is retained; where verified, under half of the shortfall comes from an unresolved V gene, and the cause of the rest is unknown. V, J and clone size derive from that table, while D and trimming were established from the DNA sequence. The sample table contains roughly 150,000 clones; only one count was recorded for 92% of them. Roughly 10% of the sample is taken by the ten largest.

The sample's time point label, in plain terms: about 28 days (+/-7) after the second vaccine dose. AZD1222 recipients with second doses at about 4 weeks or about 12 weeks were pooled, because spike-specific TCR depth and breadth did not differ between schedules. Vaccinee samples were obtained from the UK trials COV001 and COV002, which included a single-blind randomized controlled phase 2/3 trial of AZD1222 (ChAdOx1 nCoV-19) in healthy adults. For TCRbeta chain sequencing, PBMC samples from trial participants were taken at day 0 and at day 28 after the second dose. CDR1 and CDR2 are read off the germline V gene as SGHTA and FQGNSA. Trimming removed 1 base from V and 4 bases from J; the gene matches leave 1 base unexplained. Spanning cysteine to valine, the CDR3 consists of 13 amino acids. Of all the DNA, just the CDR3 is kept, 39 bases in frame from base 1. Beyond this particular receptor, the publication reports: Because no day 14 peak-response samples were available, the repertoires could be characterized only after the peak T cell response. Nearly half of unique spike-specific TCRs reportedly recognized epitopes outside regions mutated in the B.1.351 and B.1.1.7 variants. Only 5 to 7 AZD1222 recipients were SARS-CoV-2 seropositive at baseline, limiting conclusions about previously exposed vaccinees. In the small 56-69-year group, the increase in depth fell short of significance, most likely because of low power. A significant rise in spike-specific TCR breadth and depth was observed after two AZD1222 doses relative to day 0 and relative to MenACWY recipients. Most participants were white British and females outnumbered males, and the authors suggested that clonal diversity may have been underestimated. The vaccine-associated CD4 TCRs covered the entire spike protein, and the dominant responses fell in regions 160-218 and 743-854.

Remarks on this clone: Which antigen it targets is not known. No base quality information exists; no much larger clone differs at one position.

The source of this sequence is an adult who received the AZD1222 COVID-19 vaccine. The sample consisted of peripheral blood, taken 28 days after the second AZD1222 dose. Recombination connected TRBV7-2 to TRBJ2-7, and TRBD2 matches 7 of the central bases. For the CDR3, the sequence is CASSLGGGYEQYV. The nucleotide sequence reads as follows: TGTGCCAGCAGCTTAGGGGGGGGGTACGAGCAGTACGTC.